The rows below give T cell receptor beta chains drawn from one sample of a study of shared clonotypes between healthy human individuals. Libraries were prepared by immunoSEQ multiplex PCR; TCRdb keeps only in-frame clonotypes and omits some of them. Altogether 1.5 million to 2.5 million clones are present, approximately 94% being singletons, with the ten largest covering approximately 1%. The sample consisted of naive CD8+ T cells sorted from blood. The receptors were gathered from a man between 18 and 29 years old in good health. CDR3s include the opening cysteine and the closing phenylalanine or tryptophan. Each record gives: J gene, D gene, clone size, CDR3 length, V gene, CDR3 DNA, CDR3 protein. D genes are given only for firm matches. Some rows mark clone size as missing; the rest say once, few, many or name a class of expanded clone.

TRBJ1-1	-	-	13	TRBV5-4	TGTGCCAGCAGCTTGGGGGTGGACACTGAAGCTTTCTTT	CASSLGVDTEAFF
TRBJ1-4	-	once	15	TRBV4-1	TGCGCCAGCAGCCAAGTAGGACGGCCCGATGAAAAACTGTTTTTT	CASSQVGRPDEKLFF
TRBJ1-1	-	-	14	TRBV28	TGTGCCAGCAGTCTTACAGGGATGGGCACTGAAGCTTTCTTT	CASSLTGMGTEAFF
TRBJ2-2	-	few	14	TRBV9	TGTGCCAGCAGCGTAGACGGAAACACCGGGGAGCTGTTTTTT	CASSVDGNTGELFF
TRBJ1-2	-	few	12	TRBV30	TGTGCCTGGAGTCACGGGGGGAACGGCTACACCTTC	CAWSHGGNGYTF
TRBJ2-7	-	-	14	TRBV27	TGTGCCAGCAGCAGTGGGACCTACTCCTACGAGCAGTACTTC	CASSSGTYSYEQYF
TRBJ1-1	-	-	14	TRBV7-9	TGTGCCAGCAGCTTAGGCGAAGTGAACACTGAAGCTTTCTTT	CASSLGEVNTEAFF
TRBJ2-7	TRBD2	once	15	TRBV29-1	TGCAGCGTTGAAGATCCCGGGCTAGCGGGAGAAGAGCAGTACTTC	CSVEDPGLAGEEQYF
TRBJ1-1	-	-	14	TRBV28	TGTGCCAGCTATACAGGGCCCAGGAACACTGAAGCTTTCTTT	CASYTGPRNTEAFF
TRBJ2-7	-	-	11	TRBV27	TGTGCCAGCAGTAACAACTACGAGCAGTACTTC	CASSNNYEQYF
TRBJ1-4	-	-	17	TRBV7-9	TGTGCCAGCAGCTTAGTGGGCCAGGGGATGGAAAGTGAAAAACTGTTTTTT	CASSLVGQGMESEKLFF
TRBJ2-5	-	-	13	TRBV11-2	TGTGCCAGCAGCTTAGATAATGAAGAGACCCAGTACTTC	CASSLDNEETQYF
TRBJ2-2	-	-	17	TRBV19	TGTGCCAGTTACTCATCCCCTAGCCGATTTCCGGCCGGGGAGCTGTTTTTT	CASYSSPSRFPAGELFF
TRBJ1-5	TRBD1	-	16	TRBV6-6	TGTGCCAGCAGTTACCCACAGGGACAGGGCAATCAGCCCCAGCATTTT	CASSYPQGQGNQPQHF
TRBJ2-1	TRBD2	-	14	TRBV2	TGTGCCAGCAGTGAAAGTAGAGCGGGATGGGAGCAGTTCTTC	CASSESRAGWEQFF
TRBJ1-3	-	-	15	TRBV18	TGTGCCAGCTCACCACGGGGGGGGACGGGAAACACCATATATTTT	CASSPRGGTGNTIYF
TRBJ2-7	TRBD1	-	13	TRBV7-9	TGTGCCAGCAGCGAGGGGGCGCCTTACGAGCAGTACTTC	CASSEGAPYEQYF
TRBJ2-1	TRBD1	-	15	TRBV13	TGTGCCAGCAGCTTGCTGGGACAGAGATACAATGAGCAGTTCTTC	CASSLLGQRYNEQFF
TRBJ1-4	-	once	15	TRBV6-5	TGTGCCAGCAGTTCGGGGACCGGAGGCAATGAAAAACTGTTTTTT	CASSSGTGGNEKLFF
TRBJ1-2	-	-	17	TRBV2	TGTGCCAGCAGTGAAGCGCTCCGGGACGCAGCTAACTATGGCTACACCTTC	CASSEALRDAANYGYTF
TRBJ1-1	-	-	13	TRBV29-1	TGCAGCGTTGAAGACCAGGGGAACACTGAAGCTTTCTTT	CSVEDQGNTEAFF
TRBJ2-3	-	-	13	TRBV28	TGTGCCAGCAGCCTTACCAAGACAGATACGCAGTATTTT	CASSLTKTDTQYF
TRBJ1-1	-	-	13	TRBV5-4	TGTGCCAGCAGCTTGATAGAGGACACTGAAGCTTTCTTT	CASSLIEDTEAFF
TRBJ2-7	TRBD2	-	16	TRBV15	TGTGCCACCAGCCGCGAGGGACATGGACTAGCGTCCGAGCAGTACTTC	CATSREGHGLASEQYF
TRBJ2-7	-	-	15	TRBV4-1	TGCGCCAGCAGCCAAGTAGTGGATCCAACCTACGAGCAGTACTTC	CASSQVVDPTYEQYF
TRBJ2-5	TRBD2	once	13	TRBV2	TGTGCCAGCAGTGGTACTAGCGGGGGGACCCAGTACTTC	CASSGTSGGTQYF
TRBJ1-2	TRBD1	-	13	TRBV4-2	TGTGCCAGCAGCCAAGGACAGGGAGATGGCTACACCTTC	CASSQGQGDGYTF
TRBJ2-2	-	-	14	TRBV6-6	TGTGCCAGCAGCCAGGACCTTTACACCGGGGAGCTGTTTTTT	CASSQDLYTGELFF
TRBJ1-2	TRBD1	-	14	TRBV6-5	TGTGCCAGCAGGGATCCCGGGACAGCGGGGGGCTACACCTTC	CASRDPGTAGGYTF
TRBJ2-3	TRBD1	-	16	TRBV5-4	TGTGCCAGCAGCCCTGTGCTGGGACAGATCACAGATACGCAGTATTTT	CASSPVLGQITDTQYF